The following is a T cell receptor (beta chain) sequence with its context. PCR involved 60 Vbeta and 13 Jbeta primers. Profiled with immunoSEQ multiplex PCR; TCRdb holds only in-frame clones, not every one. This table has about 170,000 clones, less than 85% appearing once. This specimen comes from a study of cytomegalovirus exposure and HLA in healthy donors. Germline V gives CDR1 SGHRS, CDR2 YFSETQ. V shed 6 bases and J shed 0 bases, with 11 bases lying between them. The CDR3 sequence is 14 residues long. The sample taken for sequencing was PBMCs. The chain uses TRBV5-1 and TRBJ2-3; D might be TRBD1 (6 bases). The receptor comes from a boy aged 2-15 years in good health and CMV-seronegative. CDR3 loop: CASNRDRSTDTQYF. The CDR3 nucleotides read TGCGCCAGCAATCGTGACAGGAGCACAGATACGCAGTATTTT.